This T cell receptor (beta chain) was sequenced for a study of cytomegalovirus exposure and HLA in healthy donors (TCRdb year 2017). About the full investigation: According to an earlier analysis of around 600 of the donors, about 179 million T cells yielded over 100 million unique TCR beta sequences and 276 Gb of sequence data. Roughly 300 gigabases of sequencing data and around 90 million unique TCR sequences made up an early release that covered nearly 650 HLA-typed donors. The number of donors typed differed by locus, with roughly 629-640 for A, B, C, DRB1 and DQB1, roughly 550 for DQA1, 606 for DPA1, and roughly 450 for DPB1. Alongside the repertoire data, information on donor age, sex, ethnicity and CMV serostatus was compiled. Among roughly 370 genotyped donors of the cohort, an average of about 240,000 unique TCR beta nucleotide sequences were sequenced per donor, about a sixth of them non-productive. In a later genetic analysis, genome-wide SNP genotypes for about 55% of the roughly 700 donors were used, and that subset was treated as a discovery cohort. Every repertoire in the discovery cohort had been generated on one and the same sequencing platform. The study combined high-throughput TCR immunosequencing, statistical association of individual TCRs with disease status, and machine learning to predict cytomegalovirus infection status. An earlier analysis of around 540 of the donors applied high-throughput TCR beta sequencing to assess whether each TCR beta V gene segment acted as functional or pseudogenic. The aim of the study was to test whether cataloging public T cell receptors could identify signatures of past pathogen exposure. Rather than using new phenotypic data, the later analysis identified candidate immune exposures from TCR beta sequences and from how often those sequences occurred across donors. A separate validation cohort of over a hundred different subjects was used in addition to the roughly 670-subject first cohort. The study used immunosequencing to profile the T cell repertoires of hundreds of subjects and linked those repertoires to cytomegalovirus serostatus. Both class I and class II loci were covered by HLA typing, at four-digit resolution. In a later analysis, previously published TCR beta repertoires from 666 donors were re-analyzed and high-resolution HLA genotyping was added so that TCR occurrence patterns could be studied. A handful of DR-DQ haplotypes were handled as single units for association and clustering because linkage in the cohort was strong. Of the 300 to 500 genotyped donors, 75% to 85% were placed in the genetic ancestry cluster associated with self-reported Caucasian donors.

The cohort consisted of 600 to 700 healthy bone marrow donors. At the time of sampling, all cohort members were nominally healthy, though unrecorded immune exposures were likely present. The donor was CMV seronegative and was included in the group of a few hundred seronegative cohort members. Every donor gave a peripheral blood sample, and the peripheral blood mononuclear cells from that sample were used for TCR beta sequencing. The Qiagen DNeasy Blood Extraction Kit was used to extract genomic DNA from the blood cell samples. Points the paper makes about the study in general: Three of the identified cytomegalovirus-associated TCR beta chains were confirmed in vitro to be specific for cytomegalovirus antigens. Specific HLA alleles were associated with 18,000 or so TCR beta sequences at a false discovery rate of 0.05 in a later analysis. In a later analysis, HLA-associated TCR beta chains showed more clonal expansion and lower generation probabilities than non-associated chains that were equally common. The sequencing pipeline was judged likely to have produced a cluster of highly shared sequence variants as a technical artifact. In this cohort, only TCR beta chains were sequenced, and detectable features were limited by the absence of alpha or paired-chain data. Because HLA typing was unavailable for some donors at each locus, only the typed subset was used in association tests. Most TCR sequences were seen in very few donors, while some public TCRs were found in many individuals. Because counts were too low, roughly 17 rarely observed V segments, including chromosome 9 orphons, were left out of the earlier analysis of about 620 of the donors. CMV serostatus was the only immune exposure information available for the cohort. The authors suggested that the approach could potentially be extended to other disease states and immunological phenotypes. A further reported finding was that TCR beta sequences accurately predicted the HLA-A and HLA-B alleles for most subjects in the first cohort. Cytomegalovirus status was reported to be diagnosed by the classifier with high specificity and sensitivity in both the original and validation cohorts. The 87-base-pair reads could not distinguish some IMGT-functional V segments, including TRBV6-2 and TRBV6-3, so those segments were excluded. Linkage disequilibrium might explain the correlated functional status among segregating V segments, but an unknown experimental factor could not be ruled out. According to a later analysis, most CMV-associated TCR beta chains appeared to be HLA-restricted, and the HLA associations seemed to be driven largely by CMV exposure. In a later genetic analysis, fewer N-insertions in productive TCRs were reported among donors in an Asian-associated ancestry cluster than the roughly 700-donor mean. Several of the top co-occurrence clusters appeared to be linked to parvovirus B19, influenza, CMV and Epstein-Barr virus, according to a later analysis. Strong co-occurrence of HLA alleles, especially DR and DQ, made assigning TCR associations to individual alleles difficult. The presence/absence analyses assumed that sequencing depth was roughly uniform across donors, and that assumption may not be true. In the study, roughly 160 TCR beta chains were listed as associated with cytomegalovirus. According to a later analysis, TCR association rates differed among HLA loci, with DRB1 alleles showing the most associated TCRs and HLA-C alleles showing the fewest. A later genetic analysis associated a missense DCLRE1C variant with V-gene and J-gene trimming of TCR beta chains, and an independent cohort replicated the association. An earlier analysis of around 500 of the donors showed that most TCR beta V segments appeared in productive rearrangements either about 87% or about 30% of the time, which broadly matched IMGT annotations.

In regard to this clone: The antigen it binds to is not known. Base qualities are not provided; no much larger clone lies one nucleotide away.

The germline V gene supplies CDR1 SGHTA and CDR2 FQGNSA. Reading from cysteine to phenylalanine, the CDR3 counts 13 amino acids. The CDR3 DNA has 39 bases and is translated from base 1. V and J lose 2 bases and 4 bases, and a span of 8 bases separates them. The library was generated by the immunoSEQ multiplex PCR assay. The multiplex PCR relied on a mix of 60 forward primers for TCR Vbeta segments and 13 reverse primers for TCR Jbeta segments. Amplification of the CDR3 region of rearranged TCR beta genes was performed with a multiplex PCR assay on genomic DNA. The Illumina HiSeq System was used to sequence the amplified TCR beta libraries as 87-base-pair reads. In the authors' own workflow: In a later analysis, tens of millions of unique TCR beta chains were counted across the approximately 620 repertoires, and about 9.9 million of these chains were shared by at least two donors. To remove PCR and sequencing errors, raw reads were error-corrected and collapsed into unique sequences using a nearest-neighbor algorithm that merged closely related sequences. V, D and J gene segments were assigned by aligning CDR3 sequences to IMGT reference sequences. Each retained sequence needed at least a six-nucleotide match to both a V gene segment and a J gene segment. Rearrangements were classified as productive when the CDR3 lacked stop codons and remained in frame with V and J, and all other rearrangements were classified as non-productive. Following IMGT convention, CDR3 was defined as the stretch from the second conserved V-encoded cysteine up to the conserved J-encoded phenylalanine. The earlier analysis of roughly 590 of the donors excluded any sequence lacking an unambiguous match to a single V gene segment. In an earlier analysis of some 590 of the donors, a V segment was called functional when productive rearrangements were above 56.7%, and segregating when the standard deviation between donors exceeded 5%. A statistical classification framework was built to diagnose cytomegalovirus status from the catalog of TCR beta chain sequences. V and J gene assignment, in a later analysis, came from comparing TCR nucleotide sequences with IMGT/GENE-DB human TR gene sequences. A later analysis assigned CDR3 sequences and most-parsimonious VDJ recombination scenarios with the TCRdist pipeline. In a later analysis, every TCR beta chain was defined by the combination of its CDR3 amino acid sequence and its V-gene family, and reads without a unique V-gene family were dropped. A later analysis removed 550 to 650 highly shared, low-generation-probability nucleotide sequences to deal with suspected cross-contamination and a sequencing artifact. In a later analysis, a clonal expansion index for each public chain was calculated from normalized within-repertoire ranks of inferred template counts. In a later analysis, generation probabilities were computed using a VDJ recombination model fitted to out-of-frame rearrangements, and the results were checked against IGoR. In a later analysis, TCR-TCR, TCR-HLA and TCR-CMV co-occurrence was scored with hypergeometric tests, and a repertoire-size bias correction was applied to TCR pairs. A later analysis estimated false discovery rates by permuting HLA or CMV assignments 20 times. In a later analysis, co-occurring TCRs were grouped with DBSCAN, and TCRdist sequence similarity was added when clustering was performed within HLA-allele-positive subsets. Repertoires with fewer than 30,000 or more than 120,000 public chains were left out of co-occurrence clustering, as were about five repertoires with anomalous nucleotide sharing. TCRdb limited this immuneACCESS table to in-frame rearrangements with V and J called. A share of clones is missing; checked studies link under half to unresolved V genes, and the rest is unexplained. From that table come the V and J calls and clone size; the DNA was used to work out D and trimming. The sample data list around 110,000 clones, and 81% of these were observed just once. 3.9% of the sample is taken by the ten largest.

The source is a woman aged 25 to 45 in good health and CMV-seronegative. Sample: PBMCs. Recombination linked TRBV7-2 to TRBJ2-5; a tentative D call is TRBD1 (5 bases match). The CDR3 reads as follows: CASSLLGAETQYF. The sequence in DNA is TGTGCCAGCAGCTTACTTGGGGCAGAGACCCAGTACTTC.